The 8 T cell receptor beta chains listed next were all sequenced from one sample in a study of monozygotic twins with inflammatory bowel disease. From the 5' RACE reads, TCRdb lists one entry per CDR3 protein and no DNA. This sample's clone table lists 200,000 to 250,000 distinct CDR3 sequences. The sequenced material came from blood. These receptors all come from a human donor with ulcerative colitis or Crohn's disease, or a healthy co-twin of an affected twin (not recorded which).

The rearrangement links TRBV11-3 to TRBJ2-3; TCRdb proposes TRBD1, but this gene call is untestable without DNA. This CDR3 has 13 amino acids. Germline lookup yields CDR1 SGHNT and CDR2 YENEEA. The CDR3 sequence: CASSPRTTDTQYF.

V and J are TRBV27 and TRBJ2-2; TCRdb's D call, TRBD1, is unchecked because there is no DNA. CDR1 and CDR2 from the germline V gene are MNHEY and SMNVEV (reference sequence). The CDR3 is 13 residues long. The CDR3 region is CASSGQLTGELFF.

The gene calls are TRBV29-1 and TRBJ2-7; TCRdb gives TRBD1 as the D gene, but with no DNA this cannot be confirmed. This CDR3 comprises 11 residues. Germline-derived CDR1 and CDR2 are SQVTM and ANQGSEA. CDR3 region: CSVADVGGQYF.

The V gene is TRBV12-3 or TRBV12-4, the J gene TRBJ2-2; checking the TCRdb D call of TRBD2 is not possible without DNA. The CDR3 length is 14 residues. The CDR3 loop reads CASTRGTDYGELFF.

This CDR3 is CASSELGNTDTQYF. This chain links TRBV2 with TRBJ2-3. Germline V gene data show CDR1 as SNHLY and CDR2 as FYNNEI. This CDR3 region has 14 residues.

V is TRBV21-1 and J is TRBJ1-6; the TCRdb call, TRBD1, lacks DNA for checking. TRBV21-1 is a listed pseudogene. This CDR3 is built from 21 residues. The CDR3 sequence is CASSKGEKGLKTGERNSPLHF.

The chain is built from TRBV7-7 and TRBJ2-1; TCRdb lists TRBD1, though no DNA is available to test this call. CDR1 SSHAT and CDR2 FNYEAQ come from the germline V gene (reference sequence). This CDR3 spans 17 amino acids. The chain's CDR3 is CASSPRRSPSSYNEQFF. Complete variable domain (other parts from reference TRBV7-7 and TRBJ2-1): GAGVSQSPRYKVTKRGQDVTLRCDPISSHATLYWYQQALGQGPEFLTYFNYEAQPDKSGLPSDRFSAERPEGSISTLTIQRTEQRDSAMYRCASSPRRSPSSYNEQFFGPGTRLTVL.

This chain connects TRBV7-2 to TRBJ1-1; lacking DNA, the TRBD1 call made by TCRdb goes unchecked. The CDR3 contains 14 residues. CDR1 is SGHTA, CDR2 FQGNSA, per germline. This CDR3 is CASSLGSTGGRAFF.